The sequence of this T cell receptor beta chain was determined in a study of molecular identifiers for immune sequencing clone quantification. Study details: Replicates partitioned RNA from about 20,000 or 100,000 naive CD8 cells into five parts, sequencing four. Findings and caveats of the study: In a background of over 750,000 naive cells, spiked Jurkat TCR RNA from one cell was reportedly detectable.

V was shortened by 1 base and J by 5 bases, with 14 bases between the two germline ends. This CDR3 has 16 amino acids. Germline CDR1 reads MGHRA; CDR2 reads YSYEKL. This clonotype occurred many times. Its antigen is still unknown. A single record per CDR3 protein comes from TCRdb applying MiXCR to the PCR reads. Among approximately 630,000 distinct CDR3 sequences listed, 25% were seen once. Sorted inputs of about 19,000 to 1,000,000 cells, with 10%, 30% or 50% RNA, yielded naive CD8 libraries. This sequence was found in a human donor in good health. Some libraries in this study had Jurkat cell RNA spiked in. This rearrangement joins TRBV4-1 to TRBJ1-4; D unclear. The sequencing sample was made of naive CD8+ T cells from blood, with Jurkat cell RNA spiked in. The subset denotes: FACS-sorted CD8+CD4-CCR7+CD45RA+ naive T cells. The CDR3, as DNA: TGCGCCAGCAGCCAAGTTGCAGGCGGATTAAATGAAAAACTGTTTTTT. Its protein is CASSQVAGGLNEKLFF.